This is a list of T cell receptor beta chains from one sample in a study of cytomegalovirus exposure and HLA in healthy donors. Generated by immunoSEQ multiplex PCR, the TCRdb table keeps only in-frame clones and is missing some. This repertoire shows 150,000 to 200,000 clones, 86% found once; its top ten account for about 6%. The sample comprised PBMCs. Receptor source: a woman in her twenties or thirties in good health and CMV-seronegative. Both conserved end residues are part of each CDR3. Fields, in order: J gene, V gene, D gene, CDR3 length, clone size, CDR3 DNA, CDR3 protein. The D gene is left open where the match is weak. Clone size is shown for a subset of rows, as once, few, many or a class of expanded clone.

TRBJ1-2 TRBV4-3 . 14 . TGCGCCAGCAGCCAAGATGGCGTCAGGGAGGGCTACACCTTC CASSQDGVREGYTF
TRBJ2-7 TRBV2 . 12 . TGTGCCAGCAGAACACAGGGATACGAGCAGTACTTC CASRTQGYEQYF
TRBJ2-3 TRBV28 TRBD2 18 . TGTGCCAGCAGCCTCATAGCGGGAGATTGGTCTAGCACAGATACGCAGTATTTT CASSLIAGDWSSTDTQYF
TRBJ2-1 TRBV7-2 TRBD1 13 . TGTGCCAGCAGCTTAGAACAGGGGTATAGGCAGTTCTTC CASSLEQGYRQFF
TRBJ2-2 TRBV27 . 12 . TGTGCCAGCAGAAGGGGTCCCGGGGAGCTGTTTTTT CASRRGPGELFF
TRBJ1-5 TRBV2 . 14 . TGTGCCAGCAGTGATTGGGCAGAAAATCAGCCCCAGCATTTT CASSDWAENQPQHF
TRBJ2-1 TRBV4-1 . 15 . TGCGCCAGCAGCCCCTCCGACGTGACATACAATGAGCAGTTCTTC CASSPSDVTYNEQFF
TRBJ1-5 TRBV15 . 14 . TGTGCCACCAGGGGGCAGATTAGCAATCAGCCCCAGCATTTT CATRGQISNQPQHF
TRBJ1-5 TRBV6-1 . 14 . TGTGCCAGCAGTGTACAGGGTATGGATCAGCCCCAGCATTTT CASSVQGMDQPQHF
TRBJ1-6 TRBV4-1 . 16 . TGCGCCAGCAGCCAGGCGGACAAGTCCATTGCTTCACCCCTCCACTTT CASSQADKSIASPLHF
TRBJ2-7 TRBV18 TRBD1 13 . TGTGCCAGCTCACCCCGGGACAGTGCCGAGCAGTACTTC CASSPRDSAEQYF
TRBJ2-6 TRBV7-2 TRBD1 16 . TGTGCCAGCAGCCGGGACAGGTCTGCTGGGGCCAACGTCCTGACTTTC CASSRDRSAGANVLTF
TRBJ2-7 TRBV2 . 13 . TGTGCCAGCAGCCCAACACAGGTCTACGAGCAGTACTTC CASSPTQVYEQYF
TRBJ1-2 TRBV10-3 TRBD1 15 . TGTGCCATCACCTTGGGACAGGGAATCGACTATGGCTACACCTTC CAITLGQGIDYGYTF
TRBJ1-5 TRBV28 TRBD1 15 once TGTGCCAGCAGTCTTCCGACAGGGAACCACCAGCCCCAGCATTTT CASSLPTGNHQPQHF
TRBJ1-4 TRBV7-3 . 15 . TGTGCCAGCAGCTTATCGGCAGGGGCTAATGAAAAACTGTTTTTT CASSLSAGANEKLFF
TRBJ2-7 TRBV19 TRBD2 16 . TGTGCCAGTAGTCCTAGACCGGGACTAGCGGGCCACGAGCAGTACTTC CASSPRPGLAGHEQYF
TRBJ1-2 TRBV11-3 TRBD1 17 once TGTGCCAGCAGGCCAACCCGTCGGGACAGGGGCCTTTATGGCTACACCTTC CASRPTRRDRGLYGYTF
TRBJ1-1 TRBV18 TRBD1 16 . TGTGCCAGCTCACTAGACAGGGCTAGGGTGAACACTGAAGCTTTCTTT CASSLDRARVNTEAFF
TRBJ1-2 TRBV5-1 . 13 . TGCGCCAGCAGCTTGGACCGCTACTATGGCTACACCTTC CASSLDRYYGYTF
TRBJ1-1 TRBV18 . 14 . TGTGCCAGCTCGCACGAGGGGGGAAACACTGAAGCTTTCTTT CASSHEGGNTEAFF
TRBJ2-7 TRBV6-5 . 15 . TGTGCCAGCAGTTACGTGGCAGGGTCTCCCTACGAGCAGTACTTC CASSYVAGSPYEQYF
TRBJ2-7 TRBV7-2 . 15 . TGTGCCAGCAGCTTAGTAGGGGGGATCTCCTACGAGCAGTACTTC CASSLVGGISYEQYF
TRBJ1-2 TRBV9 . 13 once TGTGCCAGCAGCGTAGACAGTGTGCGTGGCTACACCTTC CASSVDSVRGYTF
TRBJ2-7 TRBV10-3 TRBD1 16 few TGTGCCATCAATAGACCGGGACAGGGAGACGAGTACGAGCAGTACTTC CAINRPGQGDEYEQYF
TRBJ2-1 TRBV11-3 . 16 . TGTGCCAGCAGCTTGGCCGGGCCCACCGCTTACAATGAGCAGTTCTTC CASSLAGPTAYNEQFF
TRBJ2-7 TRBV2 TRBD2 14 . TGTGCCAGCAGTCCTGGACTAGCGGGGTACGAGCAGTACTTC CASSPGLAGYEQYF
TRBJ1-2 TRBV4-3 . 15 . TGCGCCAGCAGCCAAAACAGGGCGGGGAGCTATGGCTACACCTTC CASSQNRAGSYGYTF
TRBJ2-5 TRBV7-2 TRBD2 15 . TGTGCCAGCAGCTCACTAGCGGGAGGGGGGGAGACCCAGTACTTC CASSSLAGGGETQYF
TRBJ2-7 TRBV6-5 TRBD2 15 . TGTGCCAGCAGGGCTAGCGGGGCTTCCTCCTACGAGCAGTACTTC CASRASGASSYEQYF
TRBJ1-6 TRBV7-3 . 16 . TGTGCCAGCAGCCTTCAACCTCAGGGGACCTTTTCACCCCTCCACTTT CASSLQPQGTFSPLHF
TRBJ1-4 TRBV6-5 . 13 . TGTGCCAGCTCAGGACATGGGAATGAAAAACTGTTTTTT CASSGHGNEKLFF
TRBJ1-4 TRBV5-1 . 15 . TGCGCCAGCAGCATCGGTGGGAGTGCTAATGAAAAACTGTTTTTT CASSIGGSANEKLFF
TRBJ2-7 TRBV6-5 TRBD2 15 . TGTGCCAGCCCTTTAGCGGGGGGGCGCTCCTACGAGCAGTACTTC CASPLAGGRSYEQYF
TRBJ1-2 TRBV7-2 . 13 few TGTGCCAGCAGCTCGGACATATGGGAAGGCTACACCTTC CASSSDIWEGYTF
TRBJ2-2 TRBV4-1 . 16 . TGCGCCAGCAGCCAAGCGTCGGGGGGCGGCACCGGGGAGCTGTTTTTT CASSQASGGGTGELFF
TRBJ1-6 TRBV5-4 . 16 . TGTGCCAGCAGCCGTTACGGGGGGTCCTATAATTCACCCCTCCACTTT CASSRYGGSYNSPLHF
TRBJ1-5 TRBV6-5 . 15 few TGTGCCAGCAGCCCCGGGGGGAACGGCAATCAGCCCCAGCATTTT CASSPGGNGNQPQHF
TRBJ2-1 TRBV25-1 . 16 . TGTGCCAGCAGTGGCCCGACTACTAGGTCCTACAATGAGCAGTTCTTC CASSGPTTRSYNEQFF
TRBJ2-7 TRBV19 . 11 . TGTGCCAGTAGCCTCGGGAACGAGCAGTACTTC CASSLGNEQYF
TRBJ2-7 TRBV5-6 TRBD1 16 once TGTGCCAGCAGCTTGGTTGGACAGGGTCCTTGGACCGAGCAGTACTTC CASSLVGQGPWTEQYF
TRBJ2-2 TRBV4-1 TRBD1 16 . TGCGCCAGCAGCCAAGATCGTCGGGACAGGGCCCGGGAGCTGTTTTTT CASSQDRRDRARELFF
TRBJ1-2 TRBV28 TRBD1 15 few TGTGCCAGCACTCCACCCTGGGACAGGGGCTATGGCTACACCTTC CASTPPWDRGYGYTF
TRBJ1-1 TRBV11-2 . 11 . TGTGCCAGCACCAGGAACACTGAAGCTTTCTTT CASTRNTEAFF
TRBJ2-3 TRBV6-5 TRBD2 16 . TGTGCCAGCAGTTACCTGAGGACTAGCGGGAGCGATACGCAGTATTTT CASSYLRTSGSDTQYF
TRBJ1-6 TRBV5-1 . 12 . TGCGCCAGCAGCTTGGGGAATTCACCCCTCCACTTT CASSLGNSPLHF
TRBJ1-4 TRBV18 . 15 . TGTGCCAGCTCACCTCAAGAGATAACTAATGAAAAACTGTTTTTT CASSPQEITNEKLFF
TRBJ2-1 TRBV7-6 . 15 . TGTGCCAGCAGCTTTGAACGCGACGCCTACAATGAGCAGTTCTTC CASSFERDAYNEQFF
TRBJ2-3 TRBV6-5 . 15 . TGTGCCAGCAGTTACGTGCGGAGTAGCACAGATACGCAGTATTTT CASSYVRSSTDTQYF
TRBJ2-7 TRBV1 . 20 . TGCACCAGCAGCCAAGTTACTTCGGGACTAGCGGGCATACTAACCTACGAGCAGTACTTC CTSSQVTSGLAGILTYEQYF
TRBJ1-4 TRBV27 . 14 . TGTGCCAGCAGTTCGAGGGCCCCGTATGAAAAACTGTTTTTT CASSSRAPYEKLFF
TRBJ1-1 TRBV18 . 13 . TGTGCCAGCTCACCACAGAAGGGAACTGAAGCTTTCTTT CASSPQKGTEAFF
TRBJ2-1 TRBV4-3 TRBD2 17 . TGCGCCAGCAGCCAAGATTGGGGACTAGCGGGACAGTATGAGCAGTTCTTC CASSQDWGLAGQYEQFF
TRBJ1-6 TRBV2 . 13 . TGTGCCGGGGCTCCGTGGGATCTTTCACCCCTCCACTTT CAGAPWDLSPLHF
TRBJ2-7 TRBV5-8 . 14 . TGTGCCAGCAGCTTGTCGGCCAGTTCCTACGAGCAGTACTTC CASSLSASSYEQYF